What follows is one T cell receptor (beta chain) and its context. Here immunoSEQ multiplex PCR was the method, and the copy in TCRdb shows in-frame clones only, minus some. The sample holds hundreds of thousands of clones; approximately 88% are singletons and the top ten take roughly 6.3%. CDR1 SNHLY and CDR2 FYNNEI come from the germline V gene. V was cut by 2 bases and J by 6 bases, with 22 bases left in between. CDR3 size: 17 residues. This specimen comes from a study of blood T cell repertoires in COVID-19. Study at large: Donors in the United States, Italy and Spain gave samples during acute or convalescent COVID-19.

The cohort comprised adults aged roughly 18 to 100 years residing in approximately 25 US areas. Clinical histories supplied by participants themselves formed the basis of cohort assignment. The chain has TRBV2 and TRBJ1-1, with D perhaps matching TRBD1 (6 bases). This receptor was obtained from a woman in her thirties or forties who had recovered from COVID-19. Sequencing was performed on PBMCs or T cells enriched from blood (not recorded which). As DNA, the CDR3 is TGTGCCAGCAGTGAAAGGTGGGACTACAGGGATGGAGCTGAAGCTTTCTTT. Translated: CASSERWDYRDGAEAFF.